The rows below give T cell receptor beta chains drawn from one sample of a study of cytomegalovirus exposure and HLA in healthy donors. Only in-frame clones appear in the TCRdb table, and some are missing; sequencing was by immunoSEQ multiplex PCR. The sample yields approximately 170,000 clones, approximately 86% seen once. Sequenced: PBMCs. Receptors originate from a male donor in good health and CMV-seronegative. The CDR3 runs from the conserved cysteine through the conserved F or W. A D gene is named only where the DNA matches it firmly. A row's size may be missing; if present it is once, few, many or a size class.

d_call	v_call	clone_size	j_call	cdr3_aa	cdr3_nt
TRBD2	TRBV7-2	few	TRBJ2-3	CASSHNPGGSLGTDTQYF	TGTGCCAGCAGCCACAACCCGGGGGGAAGTCTGGGCACAGATACGCAGTATTTT
TRBD2	TRBV5-6	.	TRBJ2-7	CASRKTSGRDYEQYF	TGTGCCAGCAGAAAGACTAGCGGGCGGGACTACGAGCAGTACTTC
.	TRBV9	.	TRBJ2-7	CASSVAGGGGYEQYF	TGTGCCAGCAGCGTAGCCGGAGGGGGCGGCTACGAGCAGTACTTC
TRBD1	TRBV6-5	.	TRBJ1-6	CASNRQGANSPLHF	TGTGCCAGTAATCGTCAGGGGGCTAATTCACCCCTCCACTTT
.	TRBV4-2	.	TRBJ1-2	CASSAPGVGVNYGYTF	TGTGCCAGCAGCGCGCCAGGGGTCGGGGTTAACTACGGCTACACCTTC
TRBD2	TRBV11-1	.	TRBJ2-7	CASSLDRARGDDEQYF	TGTGCCAGCAGCTTAGATCGGGCCCGGGGGGACGACGAGCAGTACTTC
TRBD1	TRBV19	few	TRBJ2-2	CASSRALFGTGVAGELFF	TGTGCCAGTAGTAGGGCATTGTTTGGGACAGGGGTAGCCGGGGAGCTGTTTTTT
TRBD1	TRBV28	.	TRBJ1-2	CASSQGTGDTYGYTF	TGTGCCAGCAGTCAAGGGACAGGGGACACTTATGGCTACACCTTC
TRBD1	TRBV7-9	.	TRBJ2-1	CASSLALTGQGAHNEQFF	TGTGCCAGCAGCTTAGCCTTGACGGGACAGGGGGCTCACAATGAGCAGTTCTTC
.	TRBV7-9	.	TRBJ2-1	CASISLTSSYNEQFF	TGTGCCAGCATCTCTCTAACCTCCTCCTACAATGAGCAGTTCTTC
TRBD1	TRBV9	.	TRBJ1-1	CASSVGWTGMNEAFF	TGTGCCAGCAGCGTAGGGTGGACAGGGATGAATGAAGCTTTCTTT
.	TRBV30	.	TRBJ1-4	CAWTLGGTNEKLFF	TGTGCCTGGACTCTAGGGGGAACTAATGAAAAACTGTTTTTT
.	TRBV2	.	TRBJ1-1	CASMSRAGGKAFF	TGTGCCAGCATGTCGAGGGCCGGGGGTAAAGCTTTCTTT
.	TRBV30	few	TRBJ1-5	CAWSQGQPQHF	TGTGCCTGGAGTCAGGGTCAGCCCCAGCATTTT
.	TRBV5-1	once	TRBJ2-3	CASSLAGDTQYF	TGCGCCAGCAGCTTGGCCGGGGATACGCAGTATTTT
TRBD2	TRBV5-4	.	TRBJ2-3	CASSFGLAGAGGTDTQYF	TGTGCCAGCAGCTTCGGACTAGCGGGAGCAGGGGGCACAGATACGCAGTATTTT
TRBD1	TRBV5-1	.	TRBJ2-7	CASSQTGDGPYEQYF	TGCGCCAGCAGCCAAACAGGGGATGGACCCTACGAGCAGTACTTC
TRBD2	TRBV6-1	.	TRBJ2-7	CASSEEGTSSYEQYF	TGTGCCAGCAGTGAAGAGGGGACTAGCTCCTACGAGCAGTACTTC
TRBD2	TRBV5-1	once	TRBJ2-6	CASSTGTSSGANVLTF	TGCGCCAGCAGCACAGGGACTAGCAGTGGGGCCAACGTCCTGACTTTC
TRBD1	TRBV19	.	TRBJ1-2	CASSPRDRVHGYTF	TGTGCCAGTAGTCCGCGTGACAGGGTTCATGGCTACACCTTC
TRBD2	TRBV6-5	.	TRBJ2-7	CASSYSSGMAYEQYF	TGTGCCAGCAGTTACTCGAGCGGGATGGCCTACGAGCAGTACTTC
.	TRBV28	once	TRBJ2-7	CASSVSGNYEQYF	TGTGCCAGCAGCGTTAGCGGTAACTACGAGCAGTACTTC
.	TRBV13	.	TRBJ2-4	CASSTTGLENIQYF	TGTGCCAGCAGCACTACAGGGCTAGAAAACATTCAGTACTTC
.	TRBV5-1	once	TRBJ2-2	CASSDMGGPNTGELFF	TGCGCCAGCAGCGATATGGGAGGCCCGAACACCGGGGAGCTGTTTTTT
.	TRBV5-1	.	TRBJ1-1	CASSLGAHLNTEAFF	TGCGCCAGCAGCTTGGGGGCCCACTTGAACACTGAAGCTTTCTTT
TRBD1	TRBV28	.	TRBJ1-1	CASSRWTGGLNTEAFF	TGTGCCAGCAGTCGATGGACAGGGGGCCTGAACACTGAAGCTTTCTTT
.	TRBV9	few	TRBJ1-6	CASSPSPAVSPLHF	TGTGCCAGCAGCCCCAGCCCGGCGGTTTCACCCCTCCACTTT
.	TRBV7-3	.	TRBJ1-1	CASGKSGDGEAFF	TGTGCCAGCGGGAAGTCCGGGGATGGTGAAGCTTTCTTT
.	TRBV28	.	TRBJ1-2	CASSSGGLYGYTF	TGTGCCAGCAGTTCCGGGGGACTCTATGGCTACACCTTC
.	TRBV7-9	.	TRBJ2-1	CASSLIGGTAEQFF	TGTGCCAGCAGCTTAATAGGAGGGACGGCTGAGCAGTTCTTC
.	TRBV6-1	.	TRBJ1-5	CASSEADLYSRNQPQHF	TGTGCCAGCAGTGAAGCAGATCTTTATAGTCGGAATCAGCCCCAGCATTTT
TRBD1	TRBV6-7	.	TRBJ1-2	CASSPGPGTGRCGYTF	TGTGCCAGCAGTCCTGGCCCCGGGACAGGGAGATGTGGCTACACCTTC
TRBD1	TRBV2	.	TRBJ2-7	CASSEPSSRGLQEQYF	TGTGCCAGCAGTGAACCTTCATCCAGGGGGCTGCAAGAGCAGTACTTC
.	TRBV7-8	once	TRBJ2-7	CASSLASLSNEQYF	TGTGCCAGCAGCTTAGCCTCCCTGTCCAACGAGCAGTACTTC
TRBD1	TRBV6-6	.	TRBJ2-7	CASSYFRTGVREQYF	TGTGCCAGCAGTTACTTCCGGACAGGGGTGCGGGAGCAGTACTTC
TRBD1	TRBV5-1	.	TRBJ1-3	CASSLETGMGSGNTIYF	TGCGCCAGCAGCTTGGAGACAGGGATGGGAAGTGGAAACACCATATATTTT
.	TRBV7-6	.	TRBJ2-2	CASSSFGLGGAGELFF	TGTGCCAGCAGCTCCTTTGGTTTAGGAGGCGCCGGGGAGCTGTTTTTT
TRBD1	TRBV11-2	.	TRBJ2-1	CASSPRGTVHNEQFF	TGTGCCAGCAGCCCAAGGGGGACAGTGCACAATGAGCAGTTCTTC
.	TRBV6-1	.	TRBJ1-2	CATSKPTAQAYGYTF	TGTGCCACCTCAAAGCCGACAGCACAAGCCTATGGCTACACCTTC
.	TRBV6-1	.	TRBJ1-6	CASRGVRDSPLHF	TGTGCCAGCAGAGGGGTTAGGGATTCACCCCTCCACTTT
.	TRBV5-6	.	TRBJ1-6	CASSPGPNNSPLHF	TGTGCCAGCAGCCCAGGGCCCAATAATTCACCCCTCCACTTT
.	TRBV5-6	.	TRBJ1-3	CASSLGLGAGDTIYF	TGTGCCAGCAGCCTGGGCCTGGGGGCAGGGGACACCATATATTTT
TRBD2	TRBV29-1	.	TRBJ2-1	CSVGGLAGGNEQFF	TGCAGCGTTGGGGGACTAGCGGGGGGCAATGAGCAGTTCTTC